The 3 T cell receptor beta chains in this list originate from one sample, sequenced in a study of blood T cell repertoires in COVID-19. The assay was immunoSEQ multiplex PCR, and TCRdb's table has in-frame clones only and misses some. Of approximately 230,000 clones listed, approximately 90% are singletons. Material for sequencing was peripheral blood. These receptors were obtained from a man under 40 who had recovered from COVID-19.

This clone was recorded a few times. The CDR3 sequence is CASSVQETQYF. The CDR3 DNA follows: TGTGCCAGCAGTGTGCAGGAGACCCAGTACTTC. The chain links TRBV2 to TRBJ2-5; D is unclear. The CDR3 has 11 residues. With 4 bases removed from V and 5 bases from J, the gap between germline ends came to 5 bases. Germline V gene data show CDR1 as SNHLY and CDR2 as FYNNEI. Variable domain in full (rest from reference TRBV2 and TRBJ2-5): EPEVTQTPSHQVTQMGQEVILRCVPISNHLYFYWYRQILGQKVEFLVSFYNNEISEKSEIFDDQFSVERPDGSNFTLKIRSTKLEDSAMYFCASSVQETQYFGPGTRLLVL.

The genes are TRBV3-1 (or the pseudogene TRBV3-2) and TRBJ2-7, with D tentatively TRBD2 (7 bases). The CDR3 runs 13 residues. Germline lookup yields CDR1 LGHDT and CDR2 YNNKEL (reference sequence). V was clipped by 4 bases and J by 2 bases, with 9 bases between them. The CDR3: CASSPGGPYEQYF. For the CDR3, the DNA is TGTGCCAGCAGCCCGGGGGGCCCCTACGAGCAGTACTTC.

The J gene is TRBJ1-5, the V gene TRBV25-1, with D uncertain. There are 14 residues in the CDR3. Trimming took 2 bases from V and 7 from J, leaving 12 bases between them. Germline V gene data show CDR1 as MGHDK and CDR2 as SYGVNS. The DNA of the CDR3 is TGTGCCAGCAGTGAAGGCAGGCTGGGCCAGCCCCAGCATTTT. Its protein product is CASSEGRLGQPQHF.